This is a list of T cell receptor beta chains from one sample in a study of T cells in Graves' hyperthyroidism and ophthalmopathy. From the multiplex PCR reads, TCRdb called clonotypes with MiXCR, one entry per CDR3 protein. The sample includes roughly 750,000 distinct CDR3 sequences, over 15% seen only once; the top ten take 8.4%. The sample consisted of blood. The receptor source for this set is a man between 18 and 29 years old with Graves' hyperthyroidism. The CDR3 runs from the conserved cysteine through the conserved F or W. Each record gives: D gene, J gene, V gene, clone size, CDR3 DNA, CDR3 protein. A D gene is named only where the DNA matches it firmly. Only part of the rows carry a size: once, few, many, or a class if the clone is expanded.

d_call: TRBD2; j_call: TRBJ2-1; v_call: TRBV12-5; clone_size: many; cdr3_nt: TGTGCTAGTGCCCTGGGGCTAGCGGGACGCAATGAGCAGTTCTTC; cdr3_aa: CASALGLAGRNEQFF
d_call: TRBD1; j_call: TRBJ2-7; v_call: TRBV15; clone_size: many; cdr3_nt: TGTGCCACCAGCAGCCCGGGACAGACCGAGCAGTACTTC; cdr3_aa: CATSSPGQTEQYF
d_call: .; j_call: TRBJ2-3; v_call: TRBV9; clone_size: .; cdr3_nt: TGTGCCAGCAGCGCTCAGGGGGGCTACACAGATGCGCAGTATTTT; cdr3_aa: CASSAQGGYTDAQYF
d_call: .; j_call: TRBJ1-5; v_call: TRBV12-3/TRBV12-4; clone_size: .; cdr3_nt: TGTGCCAGCAGTTTAGCGGGCGCGTATAGCAATCAGCCCCAGCATTTT; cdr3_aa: CASSLAGAYSNQPQHF
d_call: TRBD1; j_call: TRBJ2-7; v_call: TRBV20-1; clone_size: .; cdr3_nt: TGCAGTGCCTGGAGACAGGGGGGTTACGAGCAGTACTTC; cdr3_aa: CSAWRQGGYEQYF
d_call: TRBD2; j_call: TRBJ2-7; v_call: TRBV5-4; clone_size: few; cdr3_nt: TGTGCCAGCAGCTTGTTCGGGGAGGGCTACGAGCAGTACTTC; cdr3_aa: CASSLFGEGYEQYF
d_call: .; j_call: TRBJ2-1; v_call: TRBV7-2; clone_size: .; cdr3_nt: TGTGCCAGCTCCGGGCGGGGCAATGAGCAGTTCTTC; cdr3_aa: CASSGRGNEQFF
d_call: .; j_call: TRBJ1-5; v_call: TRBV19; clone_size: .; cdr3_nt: TGTGCCACTAGCCTAGACAGCAATCAGCCCCAGCATTTT; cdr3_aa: CATSLDSNQPQHF
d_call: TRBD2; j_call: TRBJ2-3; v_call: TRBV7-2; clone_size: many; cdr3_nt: TGTGCCAGCAGCAGAAGCGGGAGCGCAGATACGCAGTATTTT; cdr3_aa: CASSRSGSADTQYF
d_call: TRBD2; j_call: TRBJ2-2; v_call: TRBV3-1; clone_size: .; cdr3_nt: TGTGCCAGCAGCCAAGCGACTAGCGGGACGAACACCGGGGAGCTGTTTTTT; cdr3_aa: CASSQATSGTNTGELFF
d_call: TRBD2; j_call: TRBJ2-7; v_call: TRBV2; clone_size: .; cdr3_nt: TGTGCCAGCAGTGACGAGCGGGAGGCCTACGAGCAGTACTTC; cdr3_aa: CASSDEREAYEQYF
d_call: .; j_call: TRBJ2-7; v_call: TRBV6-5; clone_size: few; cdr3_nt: TGTGCCAGCAGTTACCTCGGGGGCAACGAGCAGTACTTC; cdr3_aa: CASSYLGGNEQYF
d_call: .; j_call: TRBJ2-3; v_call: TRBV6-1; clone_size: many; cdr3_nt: TGTGCCAGCAGTGCCTCGGGGGTTCGCACAGATACGCAGTATTTT; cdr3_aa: CASSASGVRTDTQYF
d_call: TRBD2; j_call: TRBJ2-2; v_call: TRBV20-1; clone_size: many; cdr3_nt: TGCAGTGCGATGGGAGGCGGGAGGGTCACCGGGGAGCTGTTTTTT; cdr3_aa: CSAMGGGRVTGELFF
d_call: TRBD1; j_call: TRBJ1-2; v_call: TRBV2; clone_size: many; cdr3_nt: TGTGCCAGCAGACCCGACAGGGACCCGTTCTATGGCTACACCTTC; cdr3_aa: CASRPDRDPFYGYTF
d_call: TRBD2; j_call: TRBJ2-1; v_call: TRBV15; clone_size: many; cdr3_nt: TGTGCCACCAGCGGGGGCCGGACTAGCGGGGGACACAATGAGCAGTTCTTC; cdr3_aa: CATSGGRTSGGHNEQFF
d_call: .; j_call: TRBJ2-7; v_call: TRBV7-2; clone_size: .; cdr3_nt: TGTGCCAGCAGCTTAAGGGGGTACGGTCTCGGGACCGTTCGGGGGGAGCAGTACTTC; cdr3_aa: CASSLRGYGLGTVRGEQYF
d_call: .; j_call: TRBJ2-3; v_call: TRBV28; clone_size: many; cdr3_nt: TGTGCCAGCAGTCTGGACAACACAGATACGCAGTATTTT; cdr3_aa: CASSLDNTDTQYF
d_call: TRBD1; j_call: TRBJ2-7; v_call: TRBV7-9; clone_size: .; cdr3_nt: TGTGCCAGCAGCTTGGTGACAGGGGGCGCTTACGAGCAGTACTTC; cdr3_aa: CASSLVTGGAYEQYF
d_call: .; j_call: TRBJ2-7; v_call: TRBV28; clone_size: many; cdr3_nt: TGTGCCAGCAGTTATTCCGCCGGACAGAGCTACTCCTACGAGCAGTACTTC; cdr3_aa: CASSYSAGQSYSYEQYF
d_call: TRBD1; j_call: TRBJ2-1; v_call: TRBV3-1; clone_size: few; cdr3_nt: TGTGCCAGCAGCCAGACAGGGGCGATCAATGAGCAGTTCTTC; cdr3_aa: CASSQTGAINEQFF
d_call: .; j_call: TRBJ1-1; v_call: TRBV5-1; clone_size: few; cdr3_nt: TGCGCCAGCAGCTTGGGCATTGACACTGAAGCTTTCTTT; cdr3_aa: CASSLGIDTEAFF
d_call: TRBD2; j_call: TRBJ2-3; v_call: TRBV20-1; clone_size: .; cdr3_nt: TGCAGTGCTACAGACCCAGCGGGAGCGACAGATACGCAGTATTTT; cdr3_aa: CSATDPAGATDTQYF
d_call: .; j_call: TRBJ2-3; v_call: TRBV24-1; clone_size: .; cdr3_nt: TGTGCCACCAGTGGACTTAGCACAGATACGCAGTATTTT; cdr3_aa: CATSGLSTDTQYF
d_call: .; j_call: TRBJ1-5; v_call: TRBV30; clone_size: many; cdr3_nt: TGTGCCTGGAGTTACGGCAGACTAAACAATCAGCCCCAGCATTTT; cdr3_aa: CAWSYGRLNNQPQHF
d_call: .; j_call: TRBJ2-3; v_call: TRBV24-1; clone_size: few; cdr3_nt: TGTGCCACCAGTGCCTCGGACACCACAGATACGCAGTATTTT; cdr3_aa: CATSASDTTDTQYF
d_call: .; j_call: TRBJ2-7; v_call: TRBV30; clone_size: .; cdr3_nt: TGTGCCTGGAAGGCCCCCCCGGGGGTTTACGAGCAGTACTTC; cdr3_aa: CAWKAPPGVYEQYF
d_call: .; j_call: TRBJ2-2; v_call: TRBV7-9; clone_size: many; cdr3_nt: TGTGCCAGCAGCTCCGATTCGGGGGGCGACGACACCGGGGAGCTGTTTTTT; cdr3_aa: CASSSDSGGDDTGELFF
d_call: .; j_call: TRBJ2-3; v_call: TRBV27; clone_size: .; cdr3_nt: TGTGCCAGCAGTTCCAGGACCACAGATACGCAGTATTTT; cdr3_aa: CASSSRTTDTQYF
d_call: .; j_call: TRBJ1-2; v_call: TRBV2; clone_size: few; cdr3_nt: TGTGCCAGCAGTGAGGATGGTGATAACTATGGCTACACCTTC; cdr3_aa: CASSEDGDNYGYTF
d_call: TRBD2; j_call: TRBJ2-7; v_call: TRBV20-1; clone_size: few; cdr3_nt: TGCAGTGCTAGAGATTACACTAGCGGGGCCGTCTACGAGCAGTACTTC; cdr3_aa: CSARDYTSGAVYEQYF
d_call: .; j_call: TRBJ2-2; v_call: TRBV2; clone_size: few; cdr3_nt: TGTGCCAGCAGGATTAGCGGCCCGAACACCGGGGAGCTGTTTTTT; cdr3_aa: CASRISGPNTGELFF
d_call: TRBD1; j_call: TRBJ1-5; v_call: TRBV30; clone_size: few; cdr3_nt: TGTGCCTGGAGCCCGTCCGGGACAGGGATGAATCAGCTCCAGCATTTT; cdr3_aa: CAWSPSGTGMNQLQHF
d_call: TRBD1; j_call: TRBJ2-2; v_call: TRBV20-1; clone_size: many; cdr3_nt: TGCAGTGCTAGAGTCAAGGGGACAGGACCCGGGGAGCTGTTTTTT; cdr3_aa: CSARVKGTGPGELFF
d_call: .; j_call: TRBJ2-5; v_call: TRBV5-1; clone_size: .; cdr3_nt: TGCGCCAGCAGCTTGCTGACGGACCAAGAGACCCAGTACTTC; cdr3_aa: CASSLLTDQETQYF
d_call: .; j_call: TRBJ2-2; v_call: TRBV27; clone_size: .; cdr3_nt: TGTGCCAGCAGTTTAGGGGGGCGGCCCGGGGAGCTGTTTTTT; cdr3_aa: CASSLGGRPGELFF
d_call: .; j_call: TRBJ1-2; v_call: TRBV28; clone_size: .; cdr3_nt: TGTGCCAGCAGCCCACCCATGCCTGGGGGATACACCTTC; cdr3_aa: CASSPPMPGGYTF
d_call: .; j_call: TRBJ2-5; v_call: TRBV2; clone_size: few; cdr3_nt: TGTGCCAGCACCGACGACCAAGCCCAGGGGTACTTC; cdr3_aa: CASTDDQAQGYF
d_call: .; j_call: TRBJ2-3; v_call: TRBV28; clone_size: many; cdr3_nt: TGTGCCAGCAGTTCCGCTAGGAGACGTTTCAGCACAGATACGCAGTATTTT; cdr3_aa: CASSSARRRFSTDTQYF
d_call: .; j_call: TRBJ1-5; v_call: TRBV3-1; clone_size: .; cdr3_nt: TGTGCCAGCAGCCAGGGGGGAGGGGTAACTACTCAGCCCCAGCATTTT; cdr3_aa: CASSQGGGVTTQPQHF
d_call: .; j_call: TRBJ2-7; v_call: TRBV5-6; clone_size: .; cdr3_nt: TGTGCCAGCAGTTGGAACGCGGGATCATGGGCCTACGAGCAGTACTTC; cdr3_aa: CASSWNAGSWAYEQYF
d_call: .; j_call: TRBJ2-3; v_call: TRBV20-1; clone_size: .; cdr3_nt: TGCAGTGCCCTTGGGACTTCCCTCACAGATACGCAGTATTTT; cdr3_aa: CSALGTSLTDTQYF
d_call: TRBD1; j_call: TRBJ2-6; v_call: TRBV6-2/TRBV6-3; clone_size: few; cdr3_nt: TGTGCCAGCAGTTACTCGACAGGGTACGGGGCCAACGTCCTGACTTTC; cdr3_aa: CASSYSTGYGANVLTF
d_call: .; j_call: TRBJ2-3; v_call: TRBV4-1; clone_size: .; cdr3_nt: TGCGCCAGCAGCCAAGATAACAGCTTCAGCACAGATACGCAGTATTTT; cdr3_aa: CASSQDNSFSTDTQYF
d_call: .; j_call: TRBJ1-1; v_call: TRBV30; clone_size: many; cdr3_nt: TGTGCCTGGAGTGGCCAGTTGGAAACTGAAGCTTTCTTT; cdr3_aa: CAWSGQLETEAFF
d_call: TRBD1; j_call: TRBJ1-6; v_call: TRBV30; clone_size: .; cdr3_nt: TGTGCCTGGAGTGTAGGACAGGGGACTTCATCCCTCCACTTT; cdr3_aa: CAWSVGQGTSSLHF
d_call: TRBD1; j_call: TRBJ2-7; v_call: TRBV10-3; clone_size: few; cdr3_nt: TGTGCCATCAGGGACAGGCATGGATACGAGCAGTACTTC; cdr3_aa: CAIRDRHGYEQYF